One sample yielded the 6 T cell receptor beta chains listed below, sequenced in a study of T cell responses to AZD1222 COVID-19 vaccine. Clones were read by immunoSEQ multiplex PCR, and TCRdb kept only the in-frame ones, dropping some. The repertoire holds 130,000 to 150,000 clones, with 75% to 95% as singletons. Here the sequenced sample was peripheral blood, taken on day 0 of MenACWY control vaccination. The source of these receptors is an adult in good health.

The chain combines TRBV2 with TRBJ1-1, with unresolved D. The ends were cut back, 7 bases at V and 1 base at J, with 10 bases in the middle. Germline CDR1 is SNHLY and CDR2 is FYNNEI. This CDR3 contains 13 residues. The CDR3 protein is CASIGIGNTEAFF. In DNA, the CDR3 is TGTGCCAGCATAGGTATAGGGAACACTGAAGCTTTCTTT.

J is TRBJ1-5 and V is TRBV30; no definite D call. V lost 1 base, J lost 6 bases, and 10 bases lay in between. Germline CDR1 GTSNPN, CDR2 SVGIG (reference sequence). This CDR3 has 13 amino acids. The CDR3 DNA reads as TGTGCCTGGAGTGCCAGAGGGTTTCAGCCCCAGCATTTT. Translated, it gives CAWSARGFQPQHF.

The gene calls are TRBV4-1 and TRBJ1-5, with 9 bases aligning to TRBD1. Germline CDR1 MGHRA, CDR2 YSYEKL. The CDR3 loop spans 17 amino acids. V lost 4 bases to trimming and J lost 0 bases; unmatched junction nucleotides: 7. In DNA, the CDR3 is TGCGCCAGCAGCCGTGGGACAGGGTATTATAGCAATCAGCCCCAGCATTTT. Translation: CASSRGTGYYSNQPQHF.

The chain joins TRBV11-2 to TRBJ2-5; 9 nucleotides agree with TRBD1. V lost 5 bases and J lost 4; bases outside the gene matches: 14. CDR3 length: 17 amino acids. Per germline, CDR1 SGHAT and CDR2 FQNNGV. CDR3 region: CASSHLGTGSEGETQYF. CDR3 DNA sequence: TGTGCCAGCAGCCACCTAGGGACAGGGAGCGAGGGAGAGACCCAGTACTTC.

This rearrangement joins TRBV7-9 to TRBJ1-2, with D unclear. The ends were cut back, 1 base at V and 8 bases at J, with 11 bases in the middle. CDR1 SEHNR and CDR2 FQNEAQ come from the germline V gene (reference sequence). The CDR3 sequence is 13 residues long. DNA for the CDR3: TGTGCCAGCAGCTTAGAGGGATTGGGAGGCTACACCTTC. Encoded protein: CASSLEGLGGYTF.

This chain links TRBV3-1 (or the pseudogene TRBV3-2) with TRBJ2-5; 8 bases line up with TRBD2. V dropped 4 bases and J dropped 5; count of bases not matched to a gene: 12. Germline CDR1 reads LGHDT; CDR2 reads YNNKEL (reference sequence). The CDR3 runs to 16 residues. The CDR3 DNA is TGTGCCAGCAGCCTGTTCGGAACGGGGGGGGTGGAGACCCAGTACTTC. It encodes CASSLFGTGGVETQYF.